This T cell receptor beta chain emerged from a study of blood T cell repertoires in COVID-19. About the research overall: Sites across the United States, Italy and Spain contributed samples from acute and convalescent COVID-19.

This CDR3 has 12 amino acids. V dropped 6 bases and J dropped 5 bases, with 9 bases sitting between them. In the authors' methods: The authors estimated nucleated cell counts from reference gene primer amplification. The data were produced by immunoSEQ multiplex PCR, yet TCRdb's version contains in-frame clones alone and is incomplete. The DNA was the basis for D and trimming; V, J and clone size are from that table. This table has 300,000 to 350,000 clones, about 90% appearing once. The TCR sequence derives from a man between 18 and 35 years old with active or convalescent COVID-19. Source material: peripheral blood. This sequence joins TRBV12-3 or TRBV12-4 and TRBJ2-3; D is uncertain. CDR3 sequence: CASSGAIDTQYF. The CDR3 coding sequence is TGTGCCAGCAGCGGTGCTATAGATACGCAGTATTTT.